The 15 T cell receptor beta chains presented below share a single source sample, sequenced in a study of metastatic and nonmetastatic thyroid tumors. No patient had received any treatment before thyroid surgery. TCRdb ran MiXCR on the PCR reads. The table lists 40,000 to 45,000 clones, about a sixth of them singletons, with 3.5% to 4% in the top ten. Source material: blood. The receptors were gathered from a female donor with papillary thyroid cancer or a benign thyroid nodule (not recorded which). Some clones in this sample may be carry-over from other donors' samples.

This clone was detected ten times or more. V usage is TRBV2 and J usage is TRBJ2-3; TRBD2 agrees at 7 bases. The CDR3 runs to 15 residues. Germline loops: CDR1 SNHLY, CDR2 FYNNEI. V dropped 7 bases and J dropped 4; count of bases not matched to a gene: 11. As DNA, the CDR3 is TGTGCCAGCAAGATAGGGCGGGAGACCCCAGATACGCAGTATTTT. Its translation: CASKIGRETPDTQYF.

Notes on this clone: A much larger clone lies one base from this, so it may be a read error. At the DNA level, this CDR3 is encoded by other sequences in the same sample as well. This chain joins TRBV5-6 and TRBJ2-5; TRBD1 matches at 9 bases. The CDR3 sequence is 16 residues long. From germline, CDR1 is SGHDT and CDR2 YYEEEE. The CDR3 loop reads CASSLVGTGISETQYF. CDR3 nucleotide sequence: TGTGCCAGCAGTTTGGTCGGGACAGGGATATCGGAGACCCAGTACTTC.

CDR3 protein: CATSDSGGLYEQYF. CDR3 sequence (DNA): TGTGCCACCAGTGATTCGGGGGGCCTTTACGAGCAGTACTTC. The chain is built from TRBV24-1 and TRBJ2-7; TRBD2 might be the D (7 bases). The germline V and J ends were trimmed by 2 bases and 4 bases, with 11 bases remaining between them. Germline lookup yields CDR1 KGHDR and CDR2 SFDVKD. CDR3 length: 14 residues.

On this clone: One end of the junction varies from germline; a read error may be responsible. The chain combines TRBV5-1 with TRBJ1-1; D is unclear. Germline V gives CDR1 SGHRS, CDR2 YFSETQ. This CDR3 is built from 16 residues. The CDR3 loop reads CASSLTPAGKNTEDFF. The CDR3 bases are TGCGCCAGCAGCTTGACCCCCGCGGGGAAGAACACTGAAGATTTCTTT.

This clone came up a few times. A junction end diverges from the germline sequence, so it may reflect a read error. V usage is TRBV28 and J usage is TRBJ2-1; D might be TRBD2 (7 bases). Germline V CDR1 and CDR2: MDHEN, SYDVKM. The CDR3 contains 15 residues. The DNA of the CDR3 is TGTGCCAGCAGTTCTCTTGCGAAAGGGGGGGATGAGCAGTTATTC. Translation gives CASSSLAKGGDEQLF. Drawing the rest from reference TRBV28 and TRBJ2-1, the complete variable domain is DVKVTQSSRYLVKRTGEKVFLECVQDMDHENMFWYRQDPGLGLRLIYFSYDVKMKEKGDIPEGYSVSREKKERFSLILESASTNQTSMYLCASSSLAKGGDEQLFGPGTRLTVL.

At least ten counts were recorded for this clone. Since a much larger clone is just one base distant, this may be a read error. It is likely a read error, because the conserved phenylalanine at the end of the CDR3 is missing. The chain carries TRBV2 and TRBJ2-1, with D possibly being TRBD2 (5 bases). The germline CDR1 and CDR2 sequences are SNHLY and FYNNEI. There are 11 residues in the CDR3. CDR3 protein: CASSQADEQFL. CDR3 sequence (DNA): TGTGCCAGCAGTCAAGCGGATGAGCAGTTCCTC.

This clone has ten or more counts. This could be a read error, since a much larger clone is one nucleotide away. The rearrangement joins TRBV28 to TRBJ1-1, with D hard to call. Trimming removed 3 bases at V and 6 bases at J, with 5 bases between. Germline V gene data show CDR1 as MDHEN and CDR2 as SYDVKM. The CDR3 is made up of 11 amino acids. CDR3 bases: TGTGCCAGCAGTTTGGCCTCTGAAGCTTTCTTT. Translation gives CASSLASEAFF.

This clone occurred many times. The chain carries TRBV18 and TRBJ1-1; D not resolved. This CDR3 has 15 amino acids. Germline V gene sequence: CDR1 KGHSH, CDR2 LQKENI. The V and J ends lost 3 bases and 0 bases respectively, with 11 bases between them. The CDR3 sequence: CASSPIGVLNTEAFF. The CDR3 nucleotides read TGTGCCAGCTCACCCATTGGCGTTTTGAACACTGAAGCTTTCTTT.

This clone was seen only a few times. A much larger clone lies a single base off, so this may be a read error. This rearrangement joins TRBV29-1 to TRBJ1-2; D gene ambiguous. Germline V gene lookup returns CDR1 SQVTM and CDR2 ANQGSEA. Trimming removed 4 bases at V and 0 bases at J, with 9 bases between. The CDR3 is made up of 13 amino acids. CDR3 residues: CSVASATNYGYTF. The CDR3, as DNA: TGCAGCGTTGCATCAGCTACTAACTATGGCTACACCTTC.

The V gene is TRBV20-1, the J gene TRBJ2-5; a weak D match, TRBD1 (6 bases). Per germline, CDR1 DFQATT and CDR2 SNEGSKA (reference sequence). The CDR3 has 15 amino acids. With 0 bases removed from V and 2 bases from J, the gap between germline ends came to 13 bases. The CDR3 loop reads CSARDGEGGQETQYF. The CDR3 DNA reads TGCAGTGCTAGAGATGGGGAAGGGGGACAAGAGACCCAGTACTTC.

J is TRBJ1-5 and V is TRBV18; possible D gene TRBD1, 5 bases. The DNA end favors TRBJ2-3, so the J call may be wrong. The CDR3 runs 14 residues. Germline values: CDR1 KGHSH, CDR2 LQKENI. The CDR3 region has the DNA TGTGCCAGCTCAAGCGCACAGGTTCCGGAGCCCCAGTATTTT. Translating it yields CASSSAQVPEPQYF.

Turning to this clone: A single base separates this from a much larger clone, so it may be a read error. The chain has TRBV5-6 and TRBJ1-1; the D gene is possibly TRBD1 (6 bases). Trimming cost V 5 bases and J 7 bases, with 12 bases left between them. The CDR3 contains 12 residues. Germline CDR1 SGHDT, CDR2 YYEEEE. The CDR3 sequence: CASSLGQIEAFF. CDR3 DNA sequence: TGTGCCAGCAGTCTAGGACAGATTGAAGCTTTCTTT.

This clone has more than one count but fewer than ten. The gene calls are TRBV6-5 and TRBJ2-7; no firm D call. The CDR3 contains 14 residues. Trimming pared 4 bases from V and 0 bases from J, leaving 10 bases between. The germline V gene has CDR1 MNHEY and CDR2 SVGAGI. CDR3 nucleotide sequence: TGTGCCAGCAGTTGGTTAGCCGGCTCCTACGAGCAGTACTTC. It translates to CASSWLAGSYEQYF.

This clone was picked up many times. This chain joins TRBV12-3 or TRBV12-4 and TRBJ1-6; 11 nucleotides match TRBD1. The J segment lost 7 bases and the V segment lost 6 bases, leaving 5 bases of the junction unmatched. The CDR3 spans 15 residues. The CDR3 spells CASRLGQGANSPLHF. The CDR3 coding sequence is TGTGCCAGCAGACTAGGACAGGGGGCAAATTCACCCCTCCACTTT.

This sequence joins TRBV20-1 and TRBJ2-1, with 7 positions matching TRBD2. Germline-derived CDR1 and CDR2 are DFQATT and SNEGSKA (reference sequence). CDR3 length equals 15 residues. V was pared by 1 base and J by 4 bases, with 7 bases of the junction left unmatched. The CDR3 DNA sequence: TGCAGTGCTAGAGGTACTAGCGTGAGGTACAATGAGCAGTTCTTC. Its protein is CSARGTSVRYNEQFF.